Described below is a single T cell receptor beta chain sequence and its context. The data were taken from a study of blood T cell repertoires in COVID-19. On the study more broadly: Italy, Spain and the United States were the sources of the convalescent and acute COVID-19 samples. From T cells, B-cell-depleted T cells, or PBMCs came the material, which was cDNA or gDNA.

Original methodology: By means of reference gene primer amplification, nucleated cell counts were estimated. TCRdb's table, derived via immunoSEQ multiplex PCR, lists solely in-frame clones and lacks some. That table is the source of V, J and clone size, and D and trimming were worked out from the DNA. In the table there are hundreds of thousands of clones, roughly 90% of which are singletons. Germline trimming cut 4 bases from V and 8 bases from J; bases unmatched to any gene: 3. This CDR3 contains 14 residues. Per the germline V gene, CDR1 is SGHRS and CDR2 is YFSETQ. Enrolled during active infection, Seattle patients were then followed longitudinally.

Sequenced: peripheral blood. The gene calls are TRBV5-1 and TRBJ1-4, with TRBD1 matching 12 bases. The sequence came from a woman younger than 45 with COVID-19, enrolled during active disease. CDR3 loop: CASSRGTGGEKLFF. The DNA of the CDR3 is TGCGCCAGCAGCCGCGGGACAGGGGGCGAAAAACTGTTTTTT.